The 30 T cell receptor beta chains in this list originate from one sample, sequenced in a study of T cells in Graves' hyperthyroidism and ophthalmopathy. RNA transcripts provided the source from which TCR beta CDR3 regions were amplified. The HTBI set primed first-round TCR CDR3 RT-PCR. TCRdb used MiXCR to reprocess the multiplex PCR reads, holding one entry per CDR3 protein. In the table there are approximately 740,000 distinct CDR3 sequences, 12% to 15% of which are singletons. The sample taken for sequencing was blood. These receptors were collected from a woman aged 18-29 years with Graves' hyperthyroidism.

In this sample, this clonotype turned up a few times. The chain is built from TRBV6-2 or TRBV6-3 and TRBJ1-2; tentative D call: TRBD1 (5 bases). Trimming removed 5 bases from V and 4 bases from J, with 11 bases in between. This CDR3 has 13 amino acids. Germline V gives CDR1 MNHEY, CDR2 SVGEGT. CDR3 coding DNA: TGTGCCAGCAGTCTGGGGGTACCCTATGGCTACACCTTC. This encodes CASSLGVPYGYTF.

This clonotype was seen at least ten times. The chain links TRBV20-1 to TRBJ2-7; tentatively, D is TRBD1 (6 bases). V was clipped by 3 bases and J by 4 bases, with 13 bases between them. The CDR3 has 13 amino acids. Germline CDR1 and CDR2: DFQATT and SNEGSKA (reference sequence). The CDR3 sequence: CSASDRRIYEQYF. The DNA for the CDR3 is TGCAGTGCTAGCGACAGGAGAATTTACGAGCAGTACTTC.

In this sample, this clonotype turned up many times. As DNA, the CDR3 is TGCGCCAGCAGCCAAGCGCCCTGGGGGGGTAATGAAAAACTGTTTTTT. Protein: CASSQAPWGGNEKLFF. V usage is TRBV4-3 and J usage is TRBJ1-4; tentatively, D is TRBD1 (5 bases). V was shortened by 1 base and J by 4 bases, with 13 bases between the two germline ends. Germline V gene data show CDR1 as LGHNA and CDR2 as YSLEER. The CDR3 is 16 residues long.

This rearrangement joins TRBV6-2 or TRBV6-3 to TRBJ2-2; D is possibly TRBD1 or TRBD2 (6 bases each). The CDR3 is made up of 15 amino acids. Per the germline V gene, CDR1 is MNHEY and CDR2 is SVGEGT. V lost 6 bases, J lost 0 bases, and 11 bases lay in between. The CDR3 loop is CASRTGGPNTGELFF. The CDR3 region has the DNA TGTGCCAGCAGGACTGGGGGGCCGAACACCGGGGAGCTGTTTTTT.

This clonotype has only a few counts. The rearrangement links TRBV7-3 to TRBJ2-1; 7 bases map to TRBD2. The CDR3 contains 16 residues. Per germline, CDR1 SGHTA and CDR2 FQGTGA. V shed 7 bases, J shed 6 bases, and the junction held 15 bases outside the gene matches. The CDR3 sequence is CASTPGGGASFNEQFF. CDR3 sequence (DNA): TGTGCCAGCACCCCCGGGGGAGGGGCGAGTTTCAATGAGCAGTTCTTC.

V usage is TRBV9 and J usage is TRBJ1-1; D not resolved. This CDR3 comprises 15 residues. Germline V gene data show CDR1 as SGDLS and CDR2 as YYNGEE. The V and J ends lost 0 bases and 1 base respectively, with 10 bases between them. The CDR3 nucleotides read TGTGCCAGCAGCGTAGACTCAGGCCAGAACACTGAAGCTTTCTTT. It translates to CASSVDSGQNTEAFF.

The genes are TRBV19 and TRBJ1-4, with a tentative D call TRBD1 (5 bases). Germline V gene lookup returns CDR1 LNHDA and CDR2 SQIVND (reference sequence). CDR3 length: 14 residues. Trimming stripped 9 bases from V and 6 bases from J, with 17 bases between. Here the CDR3 reads CASGHGGVDEKLFF. The CDR3 DNA reads TGTGCCAGCGGCCACGGGGGGGTCGATGAAAAACTGTTTTTT.

A single count supports this clonotype. This chain joins TRBV19 and TRBJ2-6; D perhaps matches TRBD2 (6 bases). Germline V CDR1 and CDR2: LNHDA, SQIVND (reference sequence). This CDR3 region has 15 residues. V dropped 5 bases and J dropped 3 bases, with 11 bases sitting between them. The CDR3 protein is CASSRAGGGANVLTF. CDR3 nucleotide sequence: TGTGCCAGTAGTCGAGCGGGTGGTGGGGCCAACGTCCTGACTTTC.

There are many counts of this clonotype. V gene TRBV20-1 combines with J gene TRBJ1-1; D is undetermined. Trimming removed 6 bases from V and 1 base from J, with 9 bases in between. The CDR3 contains 12 residues. Germline V gene data show CDR1 as DFQATT and CDR2 as SNEGSKA (reference sequence). CDR3 region: CSANGGNTEAFF. The DNA of the CDR3 is TGCAGTGCAAATGGAGGGAACACTGAAGCTTTCTTT.

There are a few counts of this clonotype. A read error may account for a junction end that differs from germline. The genes are TRBV2 and TRBJ2-5, with 8 bases identical to TRBD2. This CDR3 is built from 14 residues. CDR1 is SNHLY and CDR2 is FYNNEI in the germline V gene. CDR3 sequence (DNA): TGTGCCAGCATCCGTTCACTAGCGGCTGGGGTTTGGGACTTC. Its translation: CASIRSLAAGVWDF.

This clonotype was counted many times. The J gene is TRBJ1-1, the V gene TRBV12-3 or TRBV12-4, with D uncertain. Between the trimmed V and J ends, which lost 6 bases and 1 base, there was a span of 12 bases. The CDR3 length is 14 residues. CDR3 amino acids: CASRRLGENTEAFF. The CDR3 nucleotides are TGTGCCAGCAGAAGACTTGGGGAGAACACTGAAGCTTTCTTT.

With regard to this clonotype: Likely a read error: the CDR3 ends without its conserved phenylalanine or tryptophan. This chain links TRBV12-3 or TRBV12-4 with TRBJ2-1, with 12 bases fitting TRBD2. The CDR3 sequence is 22 residues long. Trimming cost V 3 bases and J 2 bases; bases outside gene matches: 20. The DNA for the CDR3 is TGTGCCAGCAGTTTGGGAACCCTTTCTCCTAGCGGGAGGGCCGCGACCTACAATGAGCAGTTCGTC. It specifies CASSLGTLSPSGRAATYNEQFV.

CDR3 DNA sequence: TGTGCCAGCAGTCCAACAGGGGACGGGACAGAAAAACTGTTTTTT. It yields the protein CASSPTGDGTEKLFF. The chain employs TRBV9 and TRBJ1-4, with TRBD1 matching 7 bases. The CDR3 length is 15 residues. The V gene end was trimmed by 5 bases and the J gene end by 8 bases; junction bases not matched to a gene: 12. Germline V gene sequence: CDR1 SGDLS, CDR2 YYNGEE.

The rearrangement uses TRBV19 and TRBJ2-7; D unresolved. The CDR3 runs 13 residues. Per germline, CDR1 LNHDA and CDR2 SQIVND (reference sequence). V was clipped by 3 bases and J by 3 bases, with 9 bases between them. CDR3 amino acids: CASSIQASYEQYF. In nucleotides, the CDR3 is TGTGCCAGTAGTATCCAGGCTAGCTACGAGCAGTACTTC.

The J gene is TRBJ2-4, the V gene TRBV5-6; D uncertain. V was cut by 4 bases and J by 2 bases, with 13 bases left in between. CDR3 length: 15 amino acids. Germline V gives CDR1 SGHDT, CDR2 YYEEEE. The CDR3 nucleotides are TGTGCCAGCAGCCGGACCCCCCAACCCAAAAACATTCAGTACTTC. Translating gives CASSRTPQPKNIQYF. The full variable domain, with the rest looked up from reference TRBV5-6 and TRBJ2-4, is DAGVTQSPTHLIKTRGQQVTLRCSPKSGHDTVSWYQQALGQGPQFIFQYYEEEERQRGNFPDRFSGHQFPNYSSELNVNALLLGDSALYLCASSRTPQPKNIQYFGAGTRLSVL.

J is TRBJ2-2 and V is TRBV19; D possibly matches TRBD1 or TRBD2 (5 bases each). CDR1 LNHDA and CDR2 SQIVND come from the germline V gene (reference sequence). The CDR3 extends over 12 amino acids. V was shortened by 7 bases and J by 6 bases, with 9 bases between the two germline ends. The CDR3 spells CASKRDAGELFF. The CDR3 nucleotides are TGTGCCAGTAAAAGGGACGCCGGGGAGCTGTTTTTT. The complete variable domain, with remaining parts taken from reference TRBV19 and TRBJ2-2, reads DGGITQSPKYLFRKEGQNVTLSCEQNLNHDAMYWYRQDPGQGLRLIYYSQIVNDFQKGDIAEGYSVSREKKESFPLTVTSAQKNPTAFYLCASKRDAGELFFGEGSRLTVL.

The chain has TRBV28 and TRBJ1-2, with 11 bases that match TRBD1. Germline V CDR1 and CDR2: MDHEN, SYDVKM. Germline trimming cut 5 bases from V and 4 bases from J; bases unmatched to any gene: 3. This CDR3 is built from 14 residues. The CDR3 DNA follows: TGTGCCAGCAGTCCGGACAGGGGGCCCTATGGCTACACCTTC. It encodes CASSPDRGPYGYTF.

This chain uses TRBV20-1 with TRBJ1-3, with a weak D call TRBD1 (6 bases). Trimming took off 2 bases at V and 8 bases at J, with 16 bases between the two ends. CDR3 length equals 14 residues. The germline V gene encodes CDR1 DFQATT and CDR2 SNEGSKA (reference sequence). In DNA, the CDR3 is TGCAGTGCTAGACGCAGGGGAAGCGGGGACACCATATATTTT. This translates into CSARRRGSGDTIYF.

The chain couples TRBV7-9 to TRBJ2-5, with 13 positions matching TRBD2. With V trimmed by 10 bases and J by 3 bases, 20 bases remained unmatched. This CDR3 contains 19 residues. CDR1 SEHNR and CDR2 FQNEAQ come from the germline V gene (reference sequence). CDR3 amino acids: CATRIPPETGTSGKETQYF. As DNA, the CDR3 is TGTGCCACCCGAATCCCGCCAGAAACCGGGACTAGCGGGAAAGAGACCCAGTACTTC.

V is TRBV7-9 and J is TRBJ2-7, with D perhaps TRBD2 (7 bases). Trimming cost V 5 bases and J 3 bases, with 17 bases left between them. Per germline, CDR1 SEHNR and CDR2 FQNEAQ (reference sequence). The CDR3 runs 15 residues. The CDR3, as DNA: TGTGCCAGCAGCCACTCGGGGGAGGGACACTACGAGCAGTACTTC. Translated: CASSHSGEGHYEQYF. Full variable domain (remainder filled in from reference TRBV7-9 and TRBJ2-7): DTGVSQNPRHKITKRGQNVTFRCDPISEHNRLYWYRQTLGQGPEFLTYFQNEAQLEKSRLLSDRFSAERPKGSFSTLEIQRTEQGDSAMYLCASSHSGEGHYEQYFGPGTRLTVT.

The chain carries TRBV5-1 and TRBJ2-7, with D hard to call. CDR3 length equals 13 residues. The ends were cut back, 2 bases at V and 7 bases at J, with 13 bases in the middle. CDR1 is SGHRS and CDR2 is YFSETQ in the germline V gene. The CDR3 is CASSLWIGSEQYF. CDR3 sequence (DNA): TGCGCCAGCAGCTTATGGATCGGTAGTGAGCAGTACTTC.

The gene calls are TRBV20-1 and TRBJ1-2; 7 bases align to TRBD1. There are 14 residues in the CDR3. Germline assignment: CDR1 DFQATT and CDR2 SNEGSKA (reference sequence). Trimming took 5 bases from V and 4 from J; bases not matched to a gene: 10. DNA of the CDR3: TGCAGTGCTCTCAAGACAGGGACAATCTATGGCTACACCTTC. This gives the protein CSALKTGTIYGYTF.

This clonotype was counted many times. The chain recombines TRBV7-2 with TRBJ2-7; perhaps TRBD2 as D (5 bases). V was shortened by 5 bases and J by 4 bases, with 15 bases between the two germline ends. The CDR3 runs 14 residues. CDR1 SGHTA and CDR2 FQGNSA come from the germline V gene. As DNA, the CDR3 is TGTGCCAGCAGCCCCTTAGCGTTTTGGTACGAGCAGTACTTC. Translation: CASSPLAFWYEQYF.

This clonotype showed up many times. One end of the junction fails to match germline, which may point to a read error. The V and J genes are TRBV30 and TRBJ2-7; D is ambiguous. The CDR3 runs 14 residues. Germline V CDR1 and CDR2: GTSNPN, SVGIG (reference sequence). CDR3: CAWTGPNRSYQQYF. CDR3 bases: TGTGCCTGGACCGGGCCCAACCGATCCTACCAGCAGTACTTC.

This clonotype was seen many times. The V and J genes are TRBV7-3 and TRBJ2-3, with 13 bases fitting TRBD2. After removal of 4 bases from V and 4 bases from J, the junction contained 2 bases not matched to a gene. Germline lookup yields CDR1 SGHTA and CDR2 FQGTGA. The CDR3 consists of 15 residues. The CDR3 DNA sequence: TGTGCCAGCAGCTCCGGACTAGCGGGAGCAGATACGCAGTATTTT. The encoded protein is CASSSGLAGADTQYF.

The V and J genes are TRBV5-1 and TRBJ2-5; 10 bases fit TRBD2. Germline CDR1 is SGHRS and CDR2 is YFSETQ. Trimming cost V 4 bases and J 2 bases; bases outside gene matches: 8. The CDR3 consists of 16 residues. CDR3 coding DNA: TGCGCCAGCAGCCCGCCCGGGACTAGCGTACAAGAGACCCAGTACTTC. As protein: CASSPPGTSVQETQYF.

The chain recombines TRBV2 with TRBJ2-3, with D possibly matching TRBD1 (6 bases). CDR1 is SNHLY, CDR2 FYNNEI, per germline. The CDR3 is 15 residues long. V lost 6 bases and J 4 bases, leaving 17 bases between the germline ends. CDR3 loop: CASSRDTSSADTQYF. CDR3 nucleotides: TGTGCCAGCAGCCGGGACACCTCTTCAGCAGATACGCAGTATTTT.

This clonotype was detected ten times or more. The rearrangement links TRBV28 to TRBJ2-7; D tentatively fits TRBD1 or TRBD2 (6 bases each). This CDR3 is 17 amino acids long. Germline CDR1 and CDR2: MDHEN and SYDVKM. Trimming stripped 6 bases from V and 1 base from J, with 22 bases between. CDR3 sequence reads: CASRGGFGTILSYEQYF. CDR3 bases: TGTGCCAGCAGGGGAGGATTCGGGACAATTCTTTCCTACGAGCAGTACTTC. Using reference TRBV28 and TRBJ2-7 for the parts outside the CDR3, the full variable domain is DVKVTQSSRYLVKRTGEKVFLECVQDMDHENMFWYRQDPGLGLRLIYFSYDVKMKEKGDIPEGYSVSREKKERFSLILESASTNQTSMYLCASRGGFGTILSYEQYFGPGTRLTVT.

CDR3 loop: CASNPQGAVTTEAFF. Here the CDR3 DNA reads TGTGCCAGCAACCCACAGGGGGCAGTTACCACTGAAGCTTTCTTT. This chain links TRBV6-2 or TRBV6-3 with TRBJ1-1, with TRBD1 identical over 9 bases. The CDR3 covers 15 residues. The V gene's germline CDR1 is MNHEY and CDR2 SVGEGT. Trimming cost V 7 bases and J 4 bases; bases outside gene matches: 10.

The rearrangement links TRBV5-1 to TRBJ2-7, with unresolved D. The CDR3 has 14 amino acids. Trimming took off 2 bases at V and 0 bases at J, with 9 bases between the two ends. Germline values: CDR1 SGHRS, CDR2 YFSETQ. The CDR3, as DNA: TGCGCCAGCAGCTTTGGGCAGCTCTCCTACGAGCAGTACTTC. This gives the protein CASSFGQLSYEQYF.